The source of this T cell receptor beta chain is a study of CDR3 diversity in severe acne. Germline V gene sequence: CDR1 KGHDR, CDR2 SFDVKD. V was clipped by 4 bases and J by 3 bases, with 9 bases between them. The CDR3 runs 14 residues. From the PCR reads, TCRdb called clonotypes with MiXCR, one entry per CDR3 protein. The table has fewer than 90,000 distinct CDR3 sequences, around 54% seen once. This chain connects TRBV24-1 to TRBJ2-1, with a weak D call TRBD2 (5 bases). Sequencing input: blood. This sequence was found in a male donor with severe acne vulgaris. This CDR3 reads CATSDRSVYNEQFF. The CDR3 DNA is TGTGCCACCAGTGACCGTAGCGTCTACAATGAGCAGTTCTTC.